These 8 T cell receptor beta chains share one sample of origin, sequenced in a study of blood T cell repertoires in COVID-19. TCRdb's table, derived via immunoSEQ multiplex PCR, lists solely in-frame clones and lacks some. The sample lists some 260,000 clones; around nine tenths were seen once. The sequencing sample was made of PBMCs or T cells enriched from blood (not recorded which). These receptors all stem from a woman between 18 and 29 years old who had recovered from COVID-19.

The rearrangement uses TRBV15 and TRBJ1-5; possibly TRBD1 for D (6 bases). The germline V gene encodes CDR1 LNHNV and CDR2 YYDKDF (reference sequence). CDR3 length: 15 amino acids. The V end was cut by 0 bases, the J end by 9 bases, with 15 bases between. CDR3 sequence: CATSRDIQLQGPQHF. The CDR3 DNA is TGTGCCACCAGCAGAGATATCCAACTACAGGGGCCCCAGCATTTT.

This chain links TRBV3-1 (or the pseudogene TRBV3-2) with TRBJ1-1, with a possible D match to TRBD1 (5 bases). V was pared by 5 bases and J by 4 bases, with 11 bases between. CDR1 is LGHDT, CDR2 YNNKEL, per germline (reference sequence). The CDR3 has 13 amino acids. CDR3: CASSNRGGTEAFF. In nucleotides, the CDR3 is TGTGCCAGCAGCAACCGGGGGGGCACTGAAGCTTTCTTT.

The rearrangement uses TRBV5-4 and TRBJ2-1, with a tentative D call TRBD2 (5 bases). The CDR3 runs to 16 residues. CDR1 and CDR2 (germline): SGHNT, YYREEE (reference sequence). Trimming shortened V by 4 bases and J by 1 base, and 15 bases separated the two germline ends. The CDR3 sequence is CASSPPSGKSYNEQFF. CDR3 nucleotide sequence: TGTGCCAGCAGCCCCCCCTCGGGGAAGTCCTACAATGAGCAGTTCTTC. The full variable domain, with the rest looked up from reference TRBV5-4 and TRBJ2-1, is ETGVTQSPTHLIKTRGQQVTLRCSSQSGHNTVSWYQQALGQGPQFIFQYYREEENGRGNFPPRFSGLQFPNYSSELNVNALELDDSALYLCASSPPSGKSYNEQFFGPGTRLTVL.

The CDR3 here is CASSPQVNTEAFF. For the CDR3, the DNA is TGTGCCAGCAGCCCTCAGGTTAACACTGAAGCTTTCTTT. This chain uses TRBV7-2 with TRBJ1-1; unclear D gene. The germline V and J ends were trimmed by 5 bases and 2 bases, with 9 bases remaining between them. The CDR3 extends over 13 amino acids. Germline V gene lookup returns CDR1 SGHTA and CDR2 FQGNSA.

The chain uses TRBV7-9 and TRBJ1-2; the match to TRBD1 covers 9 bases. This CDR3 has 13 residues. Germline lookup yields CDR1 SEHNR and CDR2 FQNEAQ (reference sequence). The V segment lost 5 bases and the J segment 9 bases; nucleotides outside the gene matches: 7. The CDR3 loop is CASSGQGLESYTF. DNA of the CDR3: TGTGCCAGCAGCGGACAGGGGCTGGAGAGCTACACCTTC. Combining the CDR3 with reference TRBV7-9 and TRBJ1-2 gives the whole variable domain DTGVSQNPRHKITKRGQNVTFRCDPISEHNRLYWYRQTLGQGPEFLTYFQNEAQLEKSRLLSDRFSAERPKGSFSTLEIQRTEQGDSAMYLCASSGQGLESYTFGSGTRLTVV.

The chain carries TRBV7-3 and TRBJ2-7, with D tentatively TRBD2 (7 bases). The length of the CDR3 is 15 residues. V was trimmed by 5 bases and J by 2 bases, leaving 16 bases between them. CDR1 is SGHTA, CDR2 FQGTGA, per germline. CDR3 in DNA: TGTGCCAGCAGCCAGGAGGGGGGGAGCCCCTACGAGCAGTACTTC. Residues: CASSQEGGSPYEQYF.

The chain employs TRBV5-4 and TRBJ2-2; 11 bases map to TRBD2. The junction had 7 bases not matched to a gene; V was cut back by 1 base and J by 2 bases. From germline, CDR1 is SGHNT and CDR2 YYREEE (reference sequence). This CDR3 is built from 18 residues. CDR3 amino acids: CASSLKEGTSGNTGELFF. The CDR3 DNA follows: TGTGCCAGCAGCTTGAAGGAAGGGACTAGCGGAAACACCGGGGAGCTGTTTTTT.

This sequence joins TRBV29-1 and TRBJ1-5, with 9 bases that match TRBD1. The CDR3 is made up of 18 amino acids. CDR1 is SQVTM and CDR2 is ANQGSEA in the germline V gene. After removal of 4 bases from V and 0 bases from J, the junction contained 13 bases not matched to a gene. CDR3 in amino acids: CSVGMGQGNHHSNQPQHF. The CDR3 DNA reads TGCAGCGTTGGGATGGGACAGGGAAATCATCATAGCAATCAGCCCCAGCATTTT.